This T cell receptor beta chain was documented in a study of human T cells and chemical hapten exposure. Study outcomes and limitations: TCRs at high frequency, those above 1 in 1000, did not change with DPC sensitization.

TCRdb independently ran MiXCR on the RACE reads; one entry per CDR3 protein. Here the sample spans around 130,000 distinct CDR3 sequences, roughly 10% being singletons. Time point meaning: patch test 3, about 24 weeks after DPC sensitization. The treatment is: therapeutic diphenylcyclopropenone sensitization with weekly scalp DPC. In the case of this clonotype: Its antigen is not known.

This sequence originates from a woman between 50 and 59 years old with alopecia areata. Some clones in this sample may be carry-over from other donors' samples. This material consisted of whole blood, taken in connection with sensitization to the hapten diphenylcyclopropenone (DPC).

The CDR3 sequence is CASSPGPSPSTDTQYF. The CDR3 DNA follows: TGTGCCAGCAGCCCCGGGCCTTCCCCTAGCACAGATACGCAGTATTTT. This chain uses TRBV5-6 with TRBJ2-3, with D hard to call. CDR1 SGHDT and CDR2 YYEEEE come from the germline V gene. The CDR3 is made up of 16 amino acids. V was clipped by 4 bases and J by 0 bases, with 15 bases between them.